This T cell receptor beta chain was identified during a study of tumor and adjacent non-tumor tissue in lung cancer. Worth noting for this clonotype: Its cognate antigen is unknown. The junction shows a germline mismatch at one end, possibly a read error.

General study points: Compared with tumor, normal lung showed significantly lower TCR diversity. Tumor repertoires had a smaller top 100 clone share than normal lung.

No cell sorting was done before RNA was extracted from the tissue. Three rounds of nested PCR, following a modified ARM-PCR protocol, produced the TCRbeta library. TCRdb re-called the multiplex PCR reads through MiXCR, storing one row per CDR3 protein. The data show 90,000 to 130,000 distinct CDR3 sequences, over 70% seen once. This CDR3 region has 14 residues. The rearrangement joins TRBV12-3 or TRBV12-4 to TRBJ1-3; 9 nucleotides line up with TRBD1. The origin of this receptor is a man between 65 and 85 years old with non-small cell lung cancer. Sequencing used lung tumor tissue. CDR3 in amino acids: CTSSGTGSPRTIYF. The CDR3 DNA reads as TGTACCAGCAGTGGGACAGGGTCACCACGGACCATATATTTT.